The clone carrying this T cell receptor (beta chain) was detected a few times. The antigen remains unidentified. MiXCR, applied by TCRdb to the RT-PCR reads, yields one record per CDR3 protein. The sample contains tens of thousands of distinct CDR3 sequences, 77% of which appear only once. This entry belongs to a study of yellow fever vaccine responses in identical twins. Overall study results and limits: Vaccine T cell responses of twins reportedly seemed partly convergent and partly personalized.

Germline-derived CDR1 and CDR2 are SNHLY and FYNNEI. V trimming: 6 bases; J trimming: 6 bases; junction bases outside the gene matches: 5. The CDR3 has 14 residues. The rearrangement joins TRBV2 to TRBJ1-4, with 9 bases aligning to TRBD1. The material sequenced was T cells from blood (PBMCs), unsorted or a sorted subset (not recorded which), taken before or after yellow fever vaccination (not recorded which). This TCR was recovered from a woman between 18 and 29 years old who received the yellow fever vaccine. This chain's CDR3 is CASRGQGRYEKLFF. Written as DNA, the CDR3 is TGTGCCAGCAGAGGACAGGGGCGCTATGAAAAACTGTTTTTT.